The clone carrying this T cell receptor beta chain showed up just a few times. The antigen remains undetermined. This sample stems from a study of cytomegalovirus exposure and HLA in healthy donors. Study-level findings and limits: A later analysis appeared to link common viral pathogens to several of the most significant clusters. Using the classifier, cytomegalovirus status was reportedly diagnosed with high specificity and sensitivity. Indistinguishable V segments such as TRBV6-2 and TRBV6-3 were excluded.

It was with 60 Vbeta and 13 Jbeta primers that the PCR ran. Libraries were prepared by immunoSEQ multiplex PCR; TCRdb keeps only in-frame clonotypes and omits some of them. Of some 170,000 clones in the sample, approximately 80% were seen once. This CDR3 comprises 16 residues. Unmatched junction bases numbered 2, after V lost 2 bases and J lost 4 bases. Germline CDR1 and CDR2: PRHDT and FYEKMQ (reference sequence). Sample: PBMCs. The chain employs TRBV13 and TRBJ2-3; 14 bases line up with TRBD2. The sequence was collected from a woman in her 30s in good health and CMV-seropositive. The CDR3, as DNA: TGTGCCAGCAGCTTAAGGACTAGCGGGGGGTCAGATACGCAGTATTTT. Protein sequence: CASSLRTSGGSDTQYF.